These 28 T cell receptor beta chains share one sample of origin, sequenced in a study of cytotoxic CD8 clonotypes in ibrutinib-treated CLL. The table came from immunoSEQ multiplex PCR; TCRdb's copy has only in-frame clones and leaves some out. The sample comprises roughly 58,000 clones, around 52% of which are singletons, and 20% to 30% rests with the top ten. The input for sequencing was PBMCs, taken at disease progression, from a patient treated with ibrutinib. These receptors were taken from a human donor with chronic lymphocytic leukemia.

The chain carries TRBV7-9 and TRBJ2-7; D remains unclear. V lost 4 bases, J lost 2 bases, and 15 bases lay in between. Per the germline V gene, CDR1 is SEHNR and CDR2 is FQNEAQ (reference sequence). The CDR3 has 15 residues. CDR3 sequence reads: CASSSPVLKAYEQYF. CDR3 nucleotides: TGTGCCAGCAGCTCCCCCGTACTTAAGGCCTACGAGCAGTACTTC.

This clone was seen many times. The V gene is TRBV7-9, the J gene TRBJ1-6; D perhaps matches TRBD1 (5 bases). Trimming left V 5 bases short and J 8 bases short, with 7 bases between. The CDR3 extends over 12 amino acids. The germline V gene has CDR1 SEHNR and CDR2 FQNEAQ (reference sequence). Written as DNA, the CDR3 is TGTGCCAGCAGCATAGGGGATTCACCCCTCCACTTT. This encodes CASSIGDSPLHF.

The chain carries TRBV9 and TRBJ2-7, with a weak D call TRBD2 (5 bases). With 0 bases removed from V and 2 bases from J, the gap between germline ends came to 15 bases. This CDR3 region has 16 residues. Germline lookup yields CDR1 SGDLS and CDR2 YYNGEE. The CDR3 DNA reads TGTGCCAGCAGCGTAGGCGGGTCGGGCGGAGCCTACGAGCAGTACTTC. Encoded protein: CASSVGGSGGAYEQYF.

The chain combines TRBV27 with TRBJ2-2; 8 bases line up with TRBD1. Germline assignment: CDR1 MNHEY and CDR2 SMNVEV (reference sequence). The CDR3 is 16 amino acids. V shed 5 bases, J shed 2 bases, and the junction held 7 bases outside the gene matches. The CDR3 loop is CASSPLGQGNTGELFF. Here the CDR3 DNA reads TGTGCCAGCAGTCCTCTCGGACAGGGAAACACCGGGGAGCTGTTTTTT.

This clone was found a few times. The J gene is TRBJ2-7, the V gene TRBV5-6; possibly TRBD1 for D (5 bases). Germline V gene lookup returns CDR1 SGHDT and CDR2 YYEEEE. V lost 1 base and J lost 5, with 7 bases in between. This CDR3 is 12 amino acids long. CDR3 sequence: CASSLQGDEQYF. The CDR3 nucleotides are TGTGCCAGCAGCTTGCAGGGCGACGAGCAGTACTTC.

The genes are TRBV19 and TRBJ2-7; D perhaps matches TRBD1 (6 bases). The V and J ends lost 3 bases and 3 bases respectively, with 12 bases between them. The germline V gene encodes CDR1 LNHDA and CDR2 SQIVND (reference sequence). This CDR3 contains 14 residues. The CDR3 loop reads CASSILPGDYEQYF. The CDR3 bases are TGTGCCAGTAGTATCCTCCCAGGGGACTACGAGCAGTACTTC.

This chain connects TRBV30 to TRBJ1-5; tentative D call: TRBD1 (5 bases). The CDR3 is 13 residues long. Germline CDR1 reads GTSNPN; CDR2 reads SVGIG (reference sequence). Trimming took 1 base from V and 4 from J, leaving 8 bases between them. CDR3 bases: TGTGCCTGGAGTGGACAGAGAAATCAGCCCCAGCATTTT. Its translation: CAWSGQRNQPQHF.

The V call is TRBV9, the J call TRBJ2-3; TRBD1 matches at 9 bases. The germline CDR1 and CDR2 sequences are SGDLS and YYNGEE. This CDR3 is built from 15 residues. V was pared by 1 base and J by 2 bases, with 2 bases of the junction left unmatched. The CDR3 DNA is TGTGCCAGCAGCGTAACAGGGGGCCTCACAGATACGCAGTATTTT. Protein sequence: CASSVTGGLTDTQYF.

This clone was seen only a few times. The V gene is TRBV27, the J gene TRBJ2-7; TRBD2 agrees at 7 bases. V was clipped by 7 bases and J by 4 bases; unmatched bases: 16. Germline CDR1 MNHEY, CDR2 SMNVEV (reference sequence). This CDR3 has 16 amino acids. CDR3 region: CASTPSGGGPGYEQYF. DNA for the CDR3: TGTGCCAGCACCCCATCGGGGGGAGGGCCAGGGTACGAGCAGTACTTC.

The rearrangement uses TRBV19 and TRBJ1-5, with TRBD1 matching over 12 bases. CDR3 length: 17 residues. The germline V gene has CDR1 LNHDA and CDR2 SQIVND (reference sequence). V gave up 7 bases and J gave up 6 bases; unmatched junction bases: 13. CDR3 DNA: TGTGCCAGTACCCTTCGCCGGGACAGGGGGCATGTTCAGCCCCAGCATTTT. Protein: CASTLRRDRGHVQPQHF.

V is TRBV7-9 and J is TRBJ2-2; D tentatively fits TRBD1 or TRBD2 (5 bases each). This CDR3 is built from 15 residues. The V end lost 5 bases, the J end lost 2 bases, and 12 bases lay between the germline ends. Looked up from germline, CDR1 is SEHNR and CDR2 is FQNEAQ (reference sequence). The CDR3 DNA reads TGTGCCAGCAGCGGGGGTGCCTTAAACACCGGGGAGCTGTTTTTT. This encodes CASSGGALNTGELFF.

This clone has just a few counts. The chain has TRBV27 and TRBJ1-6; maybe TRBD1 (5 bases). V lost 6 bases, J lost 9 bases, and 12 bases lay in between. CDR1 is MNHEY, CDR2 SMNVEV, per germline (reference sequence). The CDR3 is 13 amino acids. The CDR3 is CASRDQGFSPLHF. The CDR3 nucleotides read TGTGCCAGCAGGGACCAGGGTTTTTCACCCCTCCACTTT.

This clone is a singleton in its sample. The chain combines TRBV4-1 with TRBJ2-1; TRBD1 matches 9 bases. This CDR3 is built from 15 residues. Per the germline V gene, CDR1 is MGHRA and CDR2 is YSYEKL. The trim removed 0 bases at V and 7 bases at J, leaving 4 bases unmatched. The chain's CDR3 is CASSQDVTGGNEQFF. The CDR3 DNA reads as TGCGCCAGCAGCCAAGATGTGACAGGGGGTAATGAGCAGTTCTTC.

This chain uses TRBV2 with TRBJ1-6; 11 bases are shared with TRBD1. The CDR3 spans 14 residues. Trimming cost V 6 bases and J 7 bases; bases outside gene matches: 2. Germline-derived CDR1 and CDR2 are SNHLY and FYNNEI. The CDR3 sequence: CASRGTGGNSPLHF. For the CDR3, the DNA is TGTGCCAGCAGGGGGACAGGGGGAAATTCACCCCTCCACTTT.

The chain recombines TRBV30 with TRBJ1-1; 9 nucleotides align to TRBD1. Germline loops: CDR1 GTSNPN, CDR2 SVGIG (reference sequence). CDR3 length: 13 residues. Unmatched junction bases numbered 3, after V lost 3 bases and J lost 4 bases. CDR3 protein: CAWSSTGGTEAFF. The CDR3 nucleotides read TGTGCCTGGAGCTCGACAGGGGGCACTGAAGCTTTCTTT. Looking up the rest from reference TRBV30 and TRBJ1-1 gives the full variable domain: SQTIHQWPATLVQPVGSPLSLECTVEGTSNPNLYWYRQAAGRGLQLLFYSVGIGQISSEVPQNLSASRPQDRQFILSSKKLLLSDSGFYLCAWSSTGGTEAFFGQGTRLTVV.

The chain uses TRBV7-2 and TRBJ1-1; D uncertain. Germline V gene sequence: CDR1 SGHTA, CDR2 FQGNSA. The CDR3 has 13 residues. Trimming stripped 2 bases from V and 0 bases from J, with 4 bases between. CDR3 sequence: CASSLWVNTEAFF. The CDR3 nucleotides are TGTGCCAGCAGCTTATGGGTGAACACTGAAGCTTTCTTT.

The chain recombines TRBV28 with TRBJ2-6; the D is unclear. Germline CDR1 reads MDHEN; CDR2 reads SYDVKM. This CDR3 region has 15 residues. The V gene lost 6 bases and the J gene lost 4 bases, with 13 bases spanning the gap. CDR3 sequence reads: CASSLIGSGANVLTF. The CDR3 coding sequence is TGTGCCAGCAGCCTTATAGGGTCAGGGGCCAACGTCCTGACTTTC.

The CDR3 region is CASSLVDRGFTDTQYF. The CDR3, as DNA: TGTGCCAGCAGCTTGGTGGACAGGGGGTTCACAGATACGCAGTATTTT. The rearrangement joins TRBV5-6 to TRBJ2-3, with 10 nucleotides matching TRBD1. V lost 0 bases, J lost 2 bases, and 3 bases stayed unmatched. The germline V gene encodes CDR1 SGHDT and CDR2 YYEEEE. The CDR3 loop spans 16 amino acids.

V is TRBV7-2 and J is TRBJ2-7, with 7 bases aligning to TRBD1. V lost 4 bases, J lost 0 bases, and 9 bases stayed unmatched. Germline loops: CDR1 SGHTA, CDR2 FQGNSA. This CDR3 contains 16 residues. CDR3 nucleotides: TGTGCCAGCAGCTCCCTTCCGGGACAGAGCTCCTACGAGCAGTACTTC. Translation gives CASSSLPGQSSYEQYF.

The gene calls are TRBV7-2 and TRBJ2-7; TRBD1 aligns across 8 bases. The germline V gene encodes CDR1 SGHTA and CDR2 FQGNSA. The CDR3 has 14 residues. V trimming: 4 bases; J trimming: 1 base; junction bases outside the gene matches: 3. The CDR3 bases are TGTGCCAGCAGCTCCCACAGGGGGTCCTACGAGCAGTACTTC. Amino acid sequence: CASSSHRGSYEQYF.

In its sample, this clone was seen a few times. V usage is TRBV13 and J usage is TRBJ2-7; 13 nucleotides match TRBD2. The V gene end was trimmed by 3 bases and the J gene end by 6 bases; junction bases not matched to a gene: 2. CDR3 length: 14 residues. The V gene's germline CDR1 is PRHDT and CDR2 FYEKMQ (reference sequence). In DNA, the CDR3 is TGTGCCAGCAGCTTTGGGACTAGCGGGATCGAGCAGTACTTC. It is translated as CASSFGTSGIEQYF. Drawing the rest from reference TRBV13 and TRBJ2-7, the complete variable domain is AAGVIQSPRHLIKEKRETATLKCYPIPRHDTVYWYQQGPGQDPQFLISFYEKMQSDKGSIPDRFSAQQFSDYHSELNMSSLELGDSALYFCASSFGTSGIEQYFGPGTRLTVT.

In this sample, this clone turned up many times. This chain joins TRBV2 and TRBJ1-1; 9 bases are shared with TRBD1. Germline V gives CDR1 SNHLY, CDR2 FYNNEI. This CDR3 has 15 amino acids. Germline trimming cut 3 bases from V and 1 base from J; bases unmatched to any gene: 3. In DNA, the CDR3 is TGTGCCAGCAGTGACGGGACAGGGAAGAACACTGAAGCTTTCTTT. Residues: CASSDGTGKNTEAFF.

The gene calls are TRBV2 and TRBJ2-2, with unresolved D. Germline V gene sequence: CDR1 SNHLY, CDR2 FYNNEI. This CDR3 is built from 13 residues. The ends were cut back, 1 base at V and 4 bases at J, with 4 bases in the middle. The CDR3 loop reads CASSEGITGELFF. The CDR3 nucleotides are TGTGCCAGCAGTGAAGGGATCACCGGGGAGCTGTTTTTT.

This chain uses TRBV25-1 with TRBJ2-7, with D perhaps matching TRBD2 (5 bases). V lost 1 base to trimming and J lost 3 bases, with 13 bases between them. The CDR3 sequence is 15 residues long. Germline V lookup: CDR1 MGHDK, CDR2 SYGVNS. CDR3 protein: CASSESGASGYEQYF. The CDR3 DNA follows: TGTGCCAGCAGTGAATCTGGCGCCAGCGGCTACGAGCAGTACTTC.

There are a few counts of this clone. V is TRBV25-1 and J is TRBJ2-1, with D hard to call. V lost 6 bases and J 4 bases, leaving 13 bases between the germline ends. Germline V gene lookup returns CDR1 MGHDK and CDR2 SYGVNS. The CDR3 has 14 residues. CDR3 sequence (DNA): TGTGCCAGCAGCTCGGTCACTAATTACAATGAGCAGTTCTTC. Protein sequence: CASSSVTNYNEQFF.

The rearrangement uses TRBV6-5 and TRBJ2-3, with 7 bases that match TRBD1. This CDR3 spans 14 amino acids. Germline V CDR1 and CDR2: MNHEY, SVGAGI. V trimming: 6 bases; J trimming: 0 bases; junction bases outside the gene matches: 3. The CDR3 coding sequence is TGTGCCAGCAGCTGGGACAGTAGCACAGATACGCAGTATTTT. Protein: CASSWDSSTDTQYF.

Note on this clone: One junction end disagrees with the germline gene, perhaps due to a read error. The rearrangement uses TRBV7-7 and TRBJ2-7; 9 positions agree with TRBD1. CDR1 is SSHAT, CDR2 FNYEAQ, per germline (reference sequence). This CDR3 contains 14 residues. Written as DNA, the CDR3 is TGTGCTAGCAGCTGGGACAGGGAATCCTACGAGCAGTACTTC. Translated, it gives CASSWDRESYEQYF.

In DNA, the CDR3 is TGTGCCAGCAGTTCTTCCGGGACAGCGCTTGAAAAACTGTTTTTT. This translates into CASSSSGTALEKLFF. The genes are TRBV28 and TRBJ1-4; TRBD1 matches at 7 bases. The V gene end was trimmed by 4 bases and the J gene end by 7 bases; junction bases not matched to a gene: 9. The germline CDR1 and CDR2 sequences are MDHEN and SYDVKM. The CDR3 is made up of 15 amino acids. The full variable domain, with the rest looked up from reference TRBV28 and TRBJ1-4, is DVKVTQSSRYLVKRTGEKVFLECVQDMDHENMFWYRQDPGLGLRLIYFSYDVKMKEKGDIPEGYSVSREKKERFSLILESASTNQTSMYLCASSSSGTALEKLFFGSGTQLSVL.